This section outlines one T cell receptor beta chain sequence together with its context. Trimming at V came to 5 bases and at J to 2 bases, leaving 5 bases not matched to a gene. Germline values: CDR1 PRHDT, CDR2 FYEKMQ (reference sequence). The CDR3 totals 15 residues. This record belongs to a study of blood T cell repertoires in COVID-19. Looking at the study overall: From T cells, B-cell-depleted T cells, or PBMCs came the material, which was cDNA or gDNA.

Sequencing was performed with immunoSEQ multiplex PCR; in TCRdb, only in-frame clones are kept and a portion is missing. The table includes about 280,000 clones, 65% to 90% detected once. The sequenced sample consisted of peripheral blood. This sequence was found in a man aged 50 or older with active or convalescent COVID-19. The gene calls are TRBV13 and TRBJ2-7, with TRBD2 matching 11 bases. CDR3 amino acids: CASSHGTSGTYEQYF. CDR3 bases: TGTGCCAGCAGCCACGGGACTAGCGGAACCTACGAGCAGTACTTC.